This TCR beta chain was sequenced for a study of cytomegalovirus exposure and HLA in healthy donors. Use of 60 Vbeta and 13 Jbeta primers characterized the PCR. Clones were sequenced by immunoSEQ multiplex PCR, and TCRdb holds only the in-frame ones, with some missing. The sample has over 150,000 clones, roughly 82% seen once. Study findings and constraints: Cytomegalovirus association was assigned to approximately 160 TCR beta chains.

Note on this clone: Its specificity is unknown.

The sequenced sample consisted of PBMCs. The sequence came from a girl aged 2 to 9 in good health and CMV-seropositive.

CDR3: CASRTHPGLAGDNEQFF. As DNA, the CDR3 is TGTGCCAGTAGGACTCATCCGGGACTAGCGGGAGACAATGAGCAGTTCTTC. The chain is built from TRBV19 and TRBJ2-1, with 14 bases matching TRBD2. The CDR3 is made up of 17 amino acids. Germline values: CDR1 LNHDA, CDR2 SQIVND (reference sequence). Trimming took 6 bases from V and 5 from J; bases not matched to a gene: 9.